This passage covers 32 T cell receptor beta chains from one sample sequenced in a study of radiation and T cells in renal cell carcinoma. As to time point: blood 4 weeks post-SBRT, at nephrectomy. Treatment defined: 15 Gy SBRT to primary tumor, nephrectomy 4 weeks later. Produced via immunoSEQ multiplex PCR; TCRdb's table is partial and in-frame only. The sample carries around 94,000 clones, around four fifths recorded once. The source was blood, collected from a patient whose treatment included radiotherapy and nephrectomy. The receptor set was obtained from a man in his forties or fifties with renal cell carcinoma.

The genes are TRBV2 and TRBJ1-5, with TRBD1 as a possible D gene (6 bases). The V and J ends lost 6 bases and 0 bases respectively, with 21 bases between them. CDR1 and CDR2 (germline): SNHLY, FYNNEI. The CDR3 spans 18 residues. CDR3 in amino acids: CASSELDREAASNQPQHF. CDR3 nucleotides: TGTGCCAGCAGCGAACTGGACAGAGAAGCCGCTAGCAATCAGCCCCAGCATTTT.

The rearrangement links TRBV9 to TRBJ2-5, with D possibly called TRBD1 or TRBD2 (5 bases each). The CDR3 covers 17 residues. V lost 0 bases to trimming and J lost 4 bases, with 19 bases between them. Per the germline V gene, CDR1 is SGDLS and CDR2 is YYNGEE. This CDR3 is CASSVASGEGAGETQYF. For the CDR3, the DNA is TGTGCCAGCAGCGTAGCGAGTGGAGAAGGGGCGGGAGAGACCCAGTACTTC.

This clone came up a few times. This sequence joins TRBV27 and TRBJ1-2; 7 bases are a match to TRBD1. The germline V gene encodes CDR1 MNHEY and CDR2 SMNVEV (reference sequence). The CDR3 has 12 residues. V lost 4 bases, J lost 8 bases, and 4 bases stayed unmatched. This chain's CDR3 is CASSSGGGGYTF. The CDR3 DNA follows: TGTGCCAGCAGTTCAGGGGGAGGAGGCTACACCTTC.

This chain connects TRBV9 to TRBJ2-1, with 8 bases aligning to TRBD1. V was pared by 6 bases and J by 8 bases, with 10 bases of the junction left unmatched. The CDR3 is 14 amino acids. CDR1 and CDR2 (germline): SGDLS, YYNGEE. The CDR3 sequence is CASNAGDRQDEQFF. In DNA form, the CDR3 reads TGTGCCAGCAACGCCGGGGACAGGCAAGATGAGCAGTTCTTC.

The chain links TRBV11-2 to TRBJ1-2; D not resolved. The germline V and J ends were trimmed by 0 bases and 5 bases, with 13 bases remaining between them. CDR3 length: 15 residues. The V gene's germline CDR1 is SGHAT and CDR2 FQNNGV. Written as DNA, the CDR3 is TGTGCCAGCAGCTTAGAATTTGTAGATCCTTATGGCTACACCTTC. It codes for CASSLEFVDPYGYTF.

The chain recombines TRBV2 with TRBJ2-5; 7 nucleotides align to TRBD1. The tail of the sequence fits TRBJ2-7 better, so the J call may be wrong. Germline CDR1 and CDR2: SNHLY and FYNNEI. This CDR3 spans 14 amino acids. The CDR3 region has the DNA TGTGCCAGCAGTCCCACTAGGGGGCCCTACGAGCAGTACTTC. Its translation: CASSPTRGPYEQYF.

V gene TRBV18 combines with J gene TRBJ2-2, with unresolved D. Trimming left V 3 bases short and J 7 bases short, with 6 bases between. The V gene's germline CDR1 is KGHSH and CDR2 LQKENI. The CDR3 has 12 residues. The chain's CDR3 is CASSPSLGELFF. CDR3 DNA: TGTGCCAGCTCACCGTCTCTCGGGGAGCTGTTTTTT.

The table lists this clone with a count of one. The chain couples TRBV19 to TRBJ2-7; no clear D gene. The CDR3 is made up of 14 amino acids. The ends were cut back, 3 bases at V and 0 bases at J, with 9 bases in the middle. Germline V CDR1 and CDR2: LNHDA, SQIVND (reference sequence). The CDR3, as DNA: TGTGCCAGTAGTATTGGTGGCAGCTCCTACGAGCAGTACTTC. Its translation: CASSIGGSSYEQYF.

This clone was counted only a few times. The rearrangement joins TRBV2 to TRBJ1-5; D is unclear. The CDR3 has 11 residues. Looked up from germline, CDR1 is SNHLY and CDR2 is FYNNEI. V dropped 4 bases and J dropped 6 bases, with 4 bases sitting between them. As DNA, the CDR3 is TGTGCCAGCAGTGTAGGTCAGCCCCAGCATTTT. Protein: CASSVGQPQHF.

The chain employs TRBV7-9 and TRBJ2-5, with a tentative D call TRBD1 (6 bases). This CDR3 is built from 17 residues. The germline V and J ends were trimmed by 5 bases and 5 bases, with 24 bases remaining between them. CDR1 and CDR2 (germline): SEHNR, FQNEAQ (reference sequence). CDR3: CASSAPNPGESGETQYF. CDR3 nucleotide sequence: TGTGCCAGCAGCGCCCCCAATCCAGGGGAGTCCGGTGAGACCCAGTACTTC.

The CDR3 DNA reads TGTGCCAGCAAACCTCAGGGGTCGGGGACTAATGAAAAACTGTTTTTT. This encodes CASKPQGSGTNEKLFF. V usage is TRBV2 and J usage is TRBJ1-4, with D possibly TRBD1 on 6 matching bases. The CDR3 extends over 16 amino acids. Trimming took off 7 bases at V and 2 bases at J, with 17 bases between the two ends. Germline-derived CDR1 and CDR2 are SNHLY and FYNNEI.

In this sample, this clone turned up a few times. The chain combines TRBV7-3 with TRBJ2-7; D call uncertain. V was cut by 3 bases and J by 5 bases, with 11 bases left in between. CDR3 size: 13 residues. Germline CDR1 is SGHTA and CDR2 is FQGTGA. CDR3: CASSFGPQDEQYF. The CDR3 DNA reads TGTGCCAGCAGCTTTGGCCCCCAGGACGAGCAGTACTTC.

J is TRBJ1-1 and V is TRBV4-2; weak D call: TRBD1 (5 bases). V gave up 4 bases and J gave up 0 bases, with 9 bases separating them. The germline V gene encodes CDR1 LGHNA and CDR2 YNFKEQ. The CDR3 has 14 residues. The CDR3 loop is CASSPGTVNTEAFF. CDR3 nucleotides: TGTGCCAGCAGCCCAGGGACGGTGAACACTGAAGCTTTCTTT.

J is TRBJ2-3 and V is TRBV7-2, with a tentative D call TRBD1 (5 bases). This CDR3 is built from 14 residues. The germline V and J ends were trimmed by 1 base and 2 bases, with 7 bases remaining between them. From germline, CDR1 is SGHTA and CDR2 FQGNSA. CDR3 amino acids: CASSLGQHTDTQYF. Written as DNA, the CDR3 is TGTGCCAGCAGCTTAGGACAGCACACAGATACGCAGTATTTT.

This CDR3 reads CASTTTSGYNEQFF. For the CDR3, the DNA is TGTGCCAGCACCACGACTAGCGGTTACAATGAGCAGTTCTTC. The J gene is TRBJ2-1, the V gene TRBV7-9; 9 nucleotides agree with TRBD2. J gave up 4 bases and V 7 bases, and 5 bases lay outside the gene matches. CDR1 and CDR2 (germline): SEHNR, FQNEAQ (reference sequence). The length of the CDR3 is 14 residues. Complete variable domain (other parts from reference TRBV7-9 and TRBJ2-1): DTGVSQNPRHKITKRGQNVTFRCDPISEHNRLYWYRQTLGQGPEFLTYFQNEAQLEKSRLLSDRFSAERPKGSFSTLEIQRTEQGDSAMYLCASTTTSGYNEQFFGPGTRLTVL.

The chain recombines TRBV27 with TRBJ2-1, with 8 bases that match TRBD2. V lost 3 bases to trimming and J lost 5 bases; unmatched junction nucleotides: 9. The CDR3 sequence is 16 residues long. Germline V gene data show CDR1 as MNHEY and CDR2 as SMNVEV (reference sequence). CDR3 amino acids: CASSLTVAGGHNEQFF. The CDR3 DNA reads as TGTGCCAGCAGTTTGACGGTTGCGGGAGGCCACAATGAGCAGTTCTTC.

The chain employs TRBV28 and TRBJ1-5; 8 positions match TRBD1. The CDR3 is 16 residues long. The ends lost 6 bases at V and 4 bases at J; junction bases unmatched: 11. Germline-derived CDR1 and CDR2 are MDHEN and SYDVKM. This CDR3 is CASREEDRGDNQPQHF. The CDR3 nucleotides are TGTGCCAGCAGGGAAGAAGACAGGGGCGATAATCAGCCCCAGCATTTT.

This clone was observed once. J is TRBJ2-5 and V is TRBV9, with a weak D call TRBD2 (5 bases). Germline V lookup: CDR1 SGDLS, CDR2 YYNGEE. CDR3 length: 15 amino acids. V lost 3 bases to trimming and J lost 5 bases, with 17 bases between them. The CDR3 loop is CASSGTAIPGETQYF. CDR3 in DNA: TGTGCCAGCAGCGGGACGGCCATTCCGGGGGAGACCCAGTACTTC.

This chain links TRBV19 with TRBJ2-6; 11 nucleotides agree with TRBD1. Germline V CDR1 and CDR2: LNHDA, SQIVND (reference sequence). CDR3 length equals 19 residues. Trimming took 6 bases from V and 0 from J; bases not matched to a gene: 10. Here the CDR3 DNA reads TGTGCCAGTAGCGTTCCCGGGACAGGGGGGATCTCTGGGGCCAACGTCCTGACTTTC. Translated, it gives CASSVPGTGGISGANVLTF.

This chain uses TRBV5-1 with TRBJ1-4; TRBD1 matches at 11 bases. Germline CDR1 SGHRS, CDR2 YFSETQ. V lost 0 bases and J lost 2; bases outside the gene matches: 9. The CDR3 has 19 residues. DNA for the CDR3: TGCGCCAGCAGCTTGGCCCACCCGGGACAGGGGGGGACTAATGAAAAACTGTTTTTT. Its protein product is CASSLAHPGQGGTNEKLFF.

This rearrangement joins TRBV5-1 to TRBJ2-1; D ambiguous. Germline V gene sequence: CDR1 SGHRS, CDR2 YFSETQ. The V end was cut by 4 bases, the J end by 5 bases, with 22 bases between. CDR3 length equals 17 residues. CDR3 sequence reads: CASSTPAPQYAHNEQFF. CDR3 DNA sequence: TGCGCCAGCAGCACCCCCGCCCCCCAATATGCCCACAATGAGCAGTTCTTC.

This clone was observed a few times. The chain recombines TRBV5-6 with TRBJ2-7; the D is unclear. V shed 4 bases and J shed 3 bases, with 14 bases lying between them. The CDR3 runs 14 residues. Germline V lookup: CDR1 SGHDT, CDR2 YYEEEE. The CDR3 DNA reads TGTGCCAGCAGCGACCGACGAGGAGTCTACGAGCAGTACTTC. Protein product: CASSDRRGVYEQYF.

The chain employs TRBV15 and TRBJ1-3, with 7 bases fitting TRBD1. The V and J ends lost 0 bases and 2 bases, in that order; junction bases with no gene match: 1. Germline values: CDR1 LNHNV, CDR2 YYDKDF (reference sequence). The CDR3 totals 15 residues. The CDR3 DNA sequence: TGTGCCACCAGCAGAGATACAGGGGCTGGAAACACCATATATTTT. Translating gives CATSRDTGAGNTIYF.

A single count supports this clone. The genes are TRBV7-3 and TRBJ2-1, with a weak D call TRBD1 (6 bases). CDR1 and CDR2 from the germline V gene are SGHTA and FQGTGA. Trimming took 2 bases from V and 10 from J, leaving 15 bases between them. The CDR3 consists of 14 residues. CDR3 sequence: CASSLSATGTEQFF. The CDR3 DNA reads TGTGCCAGCAGCTTATCTGCCACAGGGACCGAGCAGTTCTTC.

In DNA, the CDR3 is TGTGCCAGCAGTGTACTACAGACCACAGATACGCAGTATTTT. Its protein product is CASSVLQTTDTQYF. This sequence joins TRBV2 and TRBJ2-3; D not certain. Germline V gene data show CDR1 as SNHLY and CDR2 as FYNNEI. V lost 4 bases and J lost 2, with 10 bases in between. CDR3 length equals 14 residues.

This clone was recorded once. The chain has TRBV5-8 and TRBJ2-1, with 10 bases matching TRBD2. J lost 7 bases, V lost 6 bases, and 10 bases had no gene match. This CDR3 region has 15 residues. Germline CDR1 SGHTS, CDR2 YDEGEE. The CDR3 protein is CASTNSGGPWNEQFF. The CDR3 DNA reads as TGTGCCAGCACCAATAGCGGGGGGCCCTGGAATGAGCAGTTCTTC.

The V and J genes are TRBV29-1 and TRBJ2-1, with 8 bases identical to TRBD1. The CDR3 is 13 amino acids. Trimming took 6 bases from V and 2 from J; bases not matched to a gene: 3. Looked up from germline, CDR1 is SQVTM and CDR2 is ANQGSEA. The CDR3 spells CSVPTGAYNEQFF. CDR3 nucleotides: TGCAGCGTCCCGACAGGGGCCTACAATGAGCAGTTCTTC.

The J gene is TRBJ2-1, the V gene TRBV29-1; 13 bases match TRBD2. V lost 7 bases, J lost 0 bases, and 9 bases stayed unmatched. The CDR3 has 17 amino acids. Per the germline V gene, CDR1 is SQVTM and CDR2 is ANQGSEA. DNA of the CDR3: TGCAGCGCCCCGGGACTAGCGGGACGGAGCTCCTACAATGAGCAGTTCTTC. It encodes CSAPGLAGRSSYNEQFF.

This chain uses TRBV5-1 with TRBJ2-7; 8 bases are a match to TRBD1. V lost 6 bases to trimming and J lost 2 bases; unmatched junction nucleotides: 7. The CDR3 consists of 14 residues. Germline lookup yields CDR1 SGHRS and CDR2 YFSETQ. The DNA of the CDR3 is TGCGCCAGCAACCCAGGGGGCGCGGCCTACGAGCAGTACTTC. Translating gives CASNPGGAAYEQYF.

A few counts support this clone. The V call is TRBV4-3, the J call TRBJ1-1; 8 nucleotides line up with TRBD1. After removal of 0 bases from V and 8 bases from J, the junction contained 8 bases not matched to a gene. The germline V gene has CDR1 LGHNA and CDR2 YSLEER. CDR3 length: 15 residues. CDR3 DNA: TGCGCCAGCAGCCAAGATAGAGTGACAGGGGCCGAAGCTTTCTTT. It specifies CASSQDRVTGAEAFF.

This chain links TRBV7-2 with TRBJ2-3; D gene ambiguous. This CDR3 spans 14 amino acids. V was pared by 1 base and J by 6 bases, with 11 bases between. Germline V lookup: CDR1 SGHTA, CDR2 FQGNSA. The CDR3 DNA sequence: TGTGCCAGCAGCTTAGATTACGGAGTGGATACGCAGTATTTT. It encodes CASSLDYGVDTQYF.

This chain links TRBV10-1 with TRBJ2-5, with a possible D match to TRBD1 (5 bases). Germline-derived CDR1 and CDR2 are WNHNN and SYGVQD (reference sequence). V was clipped by 8 bases and J by 5 bases, with 12 bases between them. CDR3 length equals 12 residues. The DNA of the CDR3 is TGCGCCAGCTCAGGCCCAGGGGAGACCCAGTACTTC. Residues: CASSGPGETQYF.